This T cell receptor (beta chain) comes out of a study of blood T cell repertoires in COVID-19. The wider study: Sources were T cells, B-cell-depleted T cells, or PBMCs; the material itself was cDNA or gDNA.

Looked up from germline, CDR1 is MNHEY and CDR2 is SMNVEV (reference sequence). The CDR3 is made up of 13 amino acids. The V gene end was trimmed by 6 bases and the J gene end by 8 bases; junction bases not matched to a gene: 9. Authors' analysis steps: Reference gene primer amplification gave estimated nucleated cell counts. Data came from immunoSEQ multiplex PCR; TCRdb stores just in-frame clones and leaves some out. V and J calls and clone size are those listed in that table; D and trimming were worked out from the DNA. The repertoire holds some 14,000 clones, with 65% to 90% as singletons. This clonotype was obtained from a woman in her 50s with active or convalescent COVID-19. The sample consisted of peripheral blood. This chain connects TRBV27 to TRBJ1-2; TRBD1 matches 7 bases. The CDR3 spells CASSIRQGRGYTF. CDR3 sequence (DNA): TGTGCCAGCAGCATTAGACAGGGACGGGGCTACACCTTC.